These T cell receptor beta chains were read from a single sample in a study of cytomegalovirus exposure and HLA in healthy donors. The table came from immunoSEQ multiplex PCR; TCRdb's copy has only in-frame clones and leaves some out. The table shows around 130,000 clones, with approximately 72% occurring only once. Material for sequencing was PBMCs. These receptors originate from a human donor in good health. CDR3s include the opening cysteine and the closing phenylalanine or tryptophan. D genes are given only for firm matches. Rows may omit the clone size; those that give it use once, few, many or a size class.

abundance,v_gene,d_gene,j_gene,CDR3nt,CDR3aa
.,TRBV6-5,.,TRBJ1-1,TGTGCCAGCAGTTACCACAGGGATAACACTGAAGCTTTCTTT,CASSYHRDNTEAFF
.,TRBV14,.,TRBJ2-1,TGTGCCAGCAGCCTACAGGGATGTGAGCAGTTCTTC,CASSLQGCEQFF
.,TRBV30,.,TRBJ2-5,TGTGCCTGGAGCTTAGGTAGGGGAGGCCGAGAGACCCAGTACTTC,CAWSLGRGGRETQYF
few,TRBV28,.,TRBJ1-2,TGTGCCAGCAGATCGCCCGGGAGGTATGGCTACACCTTC,CASRSPGRYGYTF
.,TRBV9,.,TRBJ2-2,TGTGCCAGCAGCGTAGACCGGGTCTCCGGGGAGCTGTTTTTT,CASSVDRVSGELFF
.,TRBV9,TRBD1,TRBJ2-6,TGTGCCAGCAGCGAGCGGACAGGGATGGGGGCCAACGTCCTGACTTTC,CASSERTGMGANVLTF
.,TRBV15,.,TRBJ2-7,TGTGCCACCAGCAGAGATTTACAGGACTACGAGCAGTACTTC,CATSRDLQDYEQYF
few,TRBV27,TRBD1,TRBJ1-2,TGTGCCAGCAGTCCCAGATCTTCCAGGGGGCTTGGCTACACCTTC,CASSPRSSRGLGYTF
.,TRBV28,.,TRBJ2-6,TGTGCCAGCAGTTTACCGGGTAGCTCTGGGGCCAACGTCCTGACTTTC,CASSLPGSSGANVLTF
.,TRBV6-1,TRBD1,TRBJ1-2,TGTGCCAGCAGTGCAACATCCGGGACAGTGGTGTCGTATGGCTACACCTTC,CASSATSGTVVSYGYTF
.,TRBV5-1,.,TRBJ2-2,TGCGCCAGCAGCTTAAAAGGAGACACCGGGGAGCTGTTTTTT,CASSLKGDTGELFF
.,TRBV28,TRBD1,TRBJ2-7,TGTGCCAGCTTGGGACAGCCACACGAGCAGTACTTC,CASLGQPHEQYF
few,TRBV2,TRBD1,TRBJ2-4,TGTGCCAGCGGACAGGAAAACATTCAGTACTTC,CASGQENIQYF
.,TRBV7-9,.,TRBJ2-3,TGTGCCAGCAGGTTTAAGGGCAGGGTGGAGACAGATACGCAGTATTTT,CASRFKGRVETDTQYF